What follows is one T cell receptor (beta chain) and its context. The antigen remains undetermined. This sample is part of a study of cytomegalovirus exposure and HLA in healthy donors. The overall study: The roughly 670 first-cohort repertoires shared a platform with the approximately 120 validation repertoires, as reported in a later analysis.

Study-level results: The CMV antigen specificity of a few CMV-associated chains was confirmed through in vitro analysis. Rare TCR sequences dominated, though some public TCRs recurred in many donors. The investigators catalogued 150 to 200 TCR beta chains as cytomegalovirus-associated.

The length of the CDR3 is 15 residues. With 7 bases clipped from V and 1 base from J, the junction kept 8 bases outside the gene matches. Looked up from germline, CDR1 is SEHNR and CDR2 is FQNEAQ (reference sequence). Sequenced by immunoSEQ multiplex PCR; TCRdb stores in-frame clones only, minus some. The top ten clones hold roughly 15% of a sample with approximately 170,000 clones, around 84% of them seen once. J is TRBJ2-5 and V is TRBV7-9; TRBD1 matches at 8 bases. The material sequenced was PBMCs. The TCR sequence derives from a man in his late teens or twenties in good health and CMV-seropositive. The CDR3 region is CASTLGQGPQETQYF. CDR3 DNA: TGTGCCAGCACTCTAGGACAGGGCCCCCAAGAGACCCAGTACTTC.